The rows below give T cell receptor beta chains drawn from one sample of a study of cytomegalovirus exposure and HLA in healthy donors. Profiling relied on immunoSEQ multiplex PCR, and the TCRdb table lists in-frame clones only, not all of them. The sample holds some 130,000 clones; approximately 80% are singletons and the top ten take more than 4%. Sequenced material: PBMCs. These receptors originate from a male donor in good health and CMV-seropositive. CDR3s include the opening cysteine and the closing phenylalanine or tryptophan. Rows give clone size only sometimes, using once, few, many, or a class for an expanded clone.

TRBV5-3	once	TRBJ1-3	CASHVSGQGFLSGNTIYF
TRBV18	.	TRBJ1-6	CASSPLGTADNSPLHF
TRBV18	.	TRBJ1-1	CASSTTSSGRGTEAFF
TRBV6-5	.	TRBJ2-1	CASSSTLAGGYNEQFF
TRBV10-3	few	TRBJ1-2	CAIRGRDRDGYTF
TRBV20-1	few	TRBJ1-1	CSARVGPEAFF
TRBV7-6	once	.	CASSIHPGTSGRRDSYEQYF
TRBV15	.	TRBJ1-3	CATSRSRYGNTIYF
TRBV9	.	TRBJ1-2	CASSAGQGRYGYTF
TRBV7-6	.	TRBJ2-1	CASSPGAGGTYNEQFF
TRBV5-1	.	TRBJ2-7	CASSPIATLSSYEQYF
TRBV5-1	.	TRBJ2-7	CASSGAPGQGLGEQYF
TRBV28	few	TRBJ1-5	CASSQGWGNQPQHF
TRBV7-6	.	TRBJ1-1	CASSLDTNTEAFF
TRBV6-5	once	TRBJ2-5	CASRLGLQETQYF
TRBV27	.	TRBJ1-2	CATRDTGGLYGYTF
TRBV5-4	.	TRBJ2-4	CASSLAEGGENIQYF
TRBV9	.	TRBJ2-5	CASSVAGTSFETQYF
TRBV28	.	TRBJ2-5	CASSLVLGQRRETQYF
TRBV6-6	.	TRBJ2-5	CASSGQTSGGAETQYF
TRBV28	.	TRBJ2-7	CASRLTGRQYF
TRBV7-3	.	TRBJ2-7	CASSSRGGPYYEQYF
TRBV15	few	TRBJ2-3	CATSRDLAGGPSTDTQYF
TRBV6-6	.	TRBJ2-7	CASSFPGTGSYEQYF
TRBV5-1	once	TRBJ1-1	CASSVQGGEAFF
TRBV28	.	TRBJ1-2	CATIEEATWEGYTF
TRBV7-2	.	TRBJ1-2	CASSLSRLGQGGGYTF
TRBV9	.	TRBJ2-3	CASSARDRFLTDTQYF
TRBV4-1	.	TRBJ2-2	CASSQAPGLADTGELFF
TRBV5-1	.	TRBJ1-3	CASSSQGASGNTIYF
TRBV28	.	TRBJ2-7	CASSLTRIERIGQWTYEQYF
TRBV19	.	TRBJ2-2	CASSILSLAGELFF
TRBV4-1	.	TRBJ1-1	CASSLLTSLNTEAFF
TRBV5-1	.	TRBJ2-2	CASSLSSHTGELFF
TRBV5-4	.	TRBJ2-2	CASSLGVGTRNTGELFF
TRBV6-6	.	TRBJ2-5	CASSYSGLAGGVTQYF
TRBV6-5	.	TRBJ2-7	CASSPPTGREQYF
TRBV7-2	few	TRBJ2-7	CASSPGRAGPHYEQYF
TRBV5-8	few	TRBJ1-2	CASGWDRGLF
TRBV30	.	TRBJ1-1	CAWSPLRGTEAFF
TRBV9	.	TRBJ2-1	CASSVKGTSGSYNEQFF
TRBV6-1	.	TRBJ2-7	CASSEGWTGYEQYF
TRBV7-2	.	TRBJ2-3	CASSPLAGRTDTQYF
TRBV2	.	TRBJ1-5	CASSVGAGGSNQPQHF
TRBV5-1	.	TRBJ1-6	CASSYRELNSPLHF
TRBV5-1	.	TRBJ1-6	CASSPGDAEGSPLHF
TRBV28	.	TRBJ2-5	CASSLVAGETQYF